The text below deals with one T cell receptor beta chain. J lost 0 bases, V lost 9 bases, and 6 bases had no gene match. The CDR3 spans 15 residues. Germline CDR1 reads LNHDA; CDR2 reads SQIVND (reference sequence). These data come from a study of blood T cell repertoires in COVID-19. Method: immunoSEQ multiplex PCR; TCRdb's copy keeps in-frame clones and lacks some. The sample consists of approximately 90,000 clones, around four fifths of them appearing once. This TCR was sampled from a man aged 45-65 years with acute or convalescent COVID-19. V usage is TRBV19 and J usage is TRBJ2-3; 10 bases map to TRBD2. Sequencing used peripheral blood. The CDR3 protein is CASTIAGGSTDTQYF. The CDR3 nucleotides are TGTGCCAGCACTATAGCGGGAGGAAGCACAGATACGCAGTATTTT.